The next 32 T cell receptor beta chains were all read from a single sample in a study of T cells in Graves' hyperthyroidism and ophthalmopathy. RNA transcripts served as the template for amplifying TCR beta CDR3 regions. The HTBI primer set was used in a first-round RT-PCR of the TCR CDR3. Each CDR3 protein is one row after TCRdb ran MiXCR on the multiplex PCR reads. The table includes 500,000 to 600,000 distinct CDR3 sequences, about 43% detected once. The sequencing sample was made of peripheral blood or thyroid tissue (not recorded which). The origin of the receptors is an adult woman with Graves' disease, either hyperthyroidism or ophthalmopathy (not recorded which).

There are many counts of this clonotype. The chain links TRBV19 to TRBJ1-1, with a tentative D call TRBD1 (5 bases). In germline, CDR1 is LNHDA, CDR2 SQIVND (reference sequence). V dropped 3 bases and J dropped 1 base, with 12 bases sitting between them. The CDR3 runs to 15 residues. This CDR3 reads CASSITTEKNTEAFF. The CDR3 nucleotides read TGTGCCAGTAGTATCACGACAGAAAAGAACACTGAAGCTTTCTTT. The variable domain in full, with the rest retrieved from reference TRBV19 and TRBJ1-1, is DGGITQSPKYLFRKEGQNVTLSCEQNLNHDAMYWYRQDPGQGLRLIYYSQIVNDFQKGDIAEGYSVSREKKESFPLTVTSAQKNPTAFYLCASSITTEKNTEAFFGQGTRLTVV.

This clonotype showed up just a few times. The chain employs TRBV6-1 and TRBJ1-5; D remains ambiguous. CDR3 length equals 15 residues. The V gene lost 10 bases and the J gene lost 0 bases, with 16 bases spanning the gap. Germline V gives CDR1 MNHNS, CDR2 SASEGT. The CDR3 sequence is CATEVRVYSNQPQHF. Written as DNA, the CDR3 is TGTGCCACCGAAGTGCGGGTTTATAGCAATCAGCCCCAGCATTTT.

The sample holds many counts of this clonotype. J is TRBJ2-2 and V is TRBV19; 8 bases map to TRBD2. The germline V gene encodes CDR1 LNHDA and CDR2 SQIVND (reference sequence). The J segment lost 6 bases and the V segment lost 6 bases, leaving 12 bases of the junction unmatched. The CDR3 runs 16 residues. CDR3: CASSREGTRGSGELFF. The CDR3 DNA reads TGTGCCAGTAGCCGGGAGGGGACTAGAGGATCCGGGGAGCTGTTTTTT.

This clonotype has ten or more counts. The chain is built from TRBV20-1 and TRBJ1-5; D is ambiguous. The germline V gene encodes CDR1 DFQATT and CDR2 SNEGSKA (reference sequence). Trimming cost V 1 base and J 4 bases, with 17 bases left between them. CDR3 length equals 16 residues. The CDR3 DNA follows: TGCAGTGCTAGAGCCCCTTTAATGGGTACGAATCAGCCCCAGCATTTT. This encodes CSARAPLMGTNQPQHF.

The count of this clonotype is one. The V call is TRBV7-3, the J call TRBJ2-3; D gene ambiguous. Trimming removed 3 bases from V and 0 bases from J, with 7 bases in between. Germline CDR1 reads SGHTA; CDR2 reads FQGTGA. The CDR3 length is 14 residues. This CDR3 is CASSFSRSTDTQYF. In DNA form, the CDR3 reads TGTGCCAGCAGCTTCTCCAGAAGCACAGATACGCAGTATTTT.

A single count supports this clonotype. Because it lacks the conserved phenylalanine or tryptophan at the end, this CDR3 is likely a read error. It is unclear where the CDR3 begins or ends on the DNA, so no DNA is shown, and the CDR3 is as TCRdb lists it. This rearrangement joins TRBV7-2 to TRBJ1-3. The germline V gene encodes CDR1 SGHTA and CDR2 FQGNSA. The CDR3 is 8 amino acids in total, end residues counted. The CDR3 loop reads CASSLMFS.

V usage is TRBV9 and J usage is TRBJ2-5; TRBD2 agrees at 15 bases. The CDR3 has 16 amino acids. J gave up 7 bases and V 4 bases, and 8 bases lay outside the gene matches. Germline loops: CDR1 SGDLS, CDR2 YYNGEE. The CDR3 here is CASSTRTSGRAGTQYF. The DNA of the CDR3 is TGTGCCAGCAGCACGAGGACTAGCGGGAGGGCCGGGACCCAGTACTTC.

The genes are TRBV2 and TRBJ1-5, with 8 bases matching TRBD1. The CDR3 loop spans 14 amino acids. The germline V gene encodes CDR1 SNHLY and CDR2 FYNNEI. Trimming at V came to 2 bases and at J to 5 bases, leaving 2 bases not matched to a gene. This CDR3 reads CASSEQGADQPQHF. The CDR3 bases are TGTGCCAGCAGTGAACAGGGGGCGGATCAGCCCCAGCATTTT.

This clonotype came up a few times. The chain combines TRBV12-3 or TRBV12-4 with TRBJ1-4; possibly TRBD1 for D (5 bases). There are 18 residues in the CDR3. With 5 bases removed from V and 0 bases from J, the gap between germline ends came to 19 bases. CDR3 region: CASSEMRGLGATNEKLFF. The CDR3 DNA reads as TGTGCCAGCAGTGAGATGAGGGGCCTAGGTGCAACTAATGAAAAACTGTTTTTT.

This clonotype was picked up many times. The chain's CDR3 is CSANRGPNTEAFF. DNA for the CDR3: TGCAGCGCTAACAGGGGGCCGAACACTGAAGCTTTCTTT. The chain joins TRBV29-1 to TRBJ1-1; 9 positions match TRBD1. This CDR3 has 13 amino acids. After removal of 7 bases from V and 1 base from J, the junction contained 4 bases not matched to a gene. Germline lookup yields CDR1 SQVTM and CDR2 ANQGSEA.

Written as DNA, the CDR3 is TGTGCCAGCAGTGCTAGAGGGTCTTTCTCACCCCTCCACTTT. Translated, it gives CASSARGSFSPLHF. The gene calls are TRBV2 and TRBJ1-6; D unclear. Trimming pared 4 bases from V and 10 bases from J, leaving 14 bases between. The CDR3 sequence is 14 residues long. Germline V gene lookup returns CDR1 SNHLY and CDR2 FYNNEI.

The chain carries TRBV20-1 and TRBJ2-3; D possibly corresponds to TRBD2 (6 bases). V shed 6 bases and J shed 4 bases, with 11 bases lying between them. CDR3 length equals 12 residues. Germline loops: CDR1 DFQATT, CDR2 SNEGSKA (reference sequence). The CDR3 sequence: CSARLGADTQYF. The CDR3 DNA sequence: TGCAGTGCACGACTAGGGGCAGATACGCAGTATTTT.

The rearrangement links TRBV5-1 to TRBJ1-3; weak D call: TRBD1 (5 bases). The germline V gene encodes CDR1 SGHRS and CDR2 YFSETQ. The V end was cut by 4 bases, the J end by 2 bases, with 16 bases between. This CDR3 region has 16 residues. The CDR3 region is CASSKDSLGAGNTIYF. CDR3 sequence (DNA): TGCGCCAGCAGCAAGGACTCCCTGGGGGCTGGAAACACCATATATTTT.

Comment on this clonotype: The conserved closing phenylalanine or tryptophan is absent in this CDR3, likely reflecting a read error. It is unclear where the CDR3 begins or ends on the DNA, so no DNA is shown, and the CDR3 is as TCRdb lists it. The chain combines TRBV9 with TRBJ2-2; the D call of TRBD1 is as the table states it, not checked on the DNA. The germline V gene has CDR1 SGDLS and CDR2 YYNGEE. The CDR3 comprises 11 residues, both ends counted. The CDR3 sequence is CASSLAGGGGT.

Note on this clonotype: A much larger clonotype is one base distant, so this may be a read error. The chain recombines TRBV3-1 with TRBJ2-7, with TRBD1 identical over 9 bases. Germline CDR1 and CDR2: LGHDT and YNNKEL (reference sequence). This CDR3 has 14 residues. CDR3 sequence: CASSQAGTGSELYF. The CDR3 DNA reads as TGTGCCAGCAGCCAAGCCGGGACAGGGTCCGAGCTGTACTTC.

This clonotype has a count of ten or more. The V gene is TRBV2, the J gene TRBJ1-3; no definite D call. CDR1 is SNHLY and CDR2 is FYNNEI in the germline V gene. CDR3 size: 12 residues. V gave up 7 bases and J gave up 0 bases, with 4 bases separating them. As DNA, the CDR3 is TGTGCCAGCATGTTCTCTGGAAACACCATATATTTT. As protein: CASMFSGNTIYF.

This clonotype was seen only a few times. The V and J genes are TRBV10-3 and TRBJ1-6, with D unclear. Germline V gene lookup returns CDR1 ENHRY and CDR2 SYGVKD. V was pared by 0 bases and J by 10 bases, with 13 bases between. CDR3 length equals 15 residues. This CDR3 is CAISESAGGKSPLHF. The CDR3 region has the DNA TGTGCCATCAGTGAGTCGGCGGGAGGAAAATCACCCCTCCACTTT.

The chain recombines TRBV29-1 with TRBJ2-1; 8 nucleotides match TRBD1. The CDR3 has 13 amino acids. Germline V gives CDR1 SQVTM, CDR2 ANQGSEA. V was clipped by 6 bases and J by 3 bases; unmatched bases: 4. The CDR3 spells CSVLGQVYNEQFF. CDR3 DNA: TGCAGCGTCCTGGGACAGGTCTACAATGAGCAGTTCTTC.

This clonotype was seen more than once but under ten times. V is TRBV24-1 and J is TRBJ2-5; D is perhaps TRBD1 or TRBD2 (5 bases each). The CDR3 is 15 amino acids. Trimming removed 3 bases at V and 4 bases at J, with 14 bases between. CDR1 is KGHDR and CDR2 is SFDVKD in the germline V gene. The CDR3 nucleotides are TGTGCCACCAGTGATCTCCCGGGACGGCGAGAGACCCAGTACTTC. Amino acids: CATSDLPGRRETQYF.

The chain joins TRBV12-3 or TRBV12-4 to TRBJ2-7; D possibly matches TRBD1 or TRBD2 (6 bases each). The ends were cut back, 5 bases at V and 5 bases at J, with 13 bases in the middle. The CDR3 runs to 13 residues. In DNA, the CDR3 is TGTGCCAGCAGTCCGGGGGCGAAAAACGAGCAGTACTTC. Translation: CASSPGAKNEQYF.

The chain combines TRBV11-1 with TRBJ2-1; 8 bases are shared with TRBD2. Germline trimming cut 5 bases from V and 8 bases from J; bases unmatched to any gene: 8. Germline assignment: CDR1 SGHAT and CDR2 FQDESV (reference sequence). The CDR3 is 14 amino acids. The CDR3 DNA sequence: TGTGCCAGCAGCACAAGCGGGAGTGGGGATGAGCAGTTCTTC. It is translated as CASSTSGSGDEQFF.

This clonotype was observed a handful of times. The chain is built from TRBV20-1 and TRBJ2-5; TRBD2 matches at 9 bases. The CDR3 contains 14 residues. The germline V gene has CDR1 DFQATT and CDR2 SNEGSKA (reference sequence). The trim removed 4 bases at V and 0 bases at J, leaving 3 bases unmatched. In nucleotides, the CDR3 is TGCAGTGCTATGGCGGGAGGGTACCAAGAGACCCAGTACTTC. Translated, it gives CSAMAGGYQETQYF.

The CDR3 reads CAMLGLNYNEQFF. The DNA of the CDR3 is TGTGCCATGTTGGGACTGAACTACAATGAGCAGTTCTTC. The chain employs TRBV25-1 and TRBJ2-1; possible D gene TRBD2, 6 bases. The CDR3 totals 13 residues. Germline CDR1 MGHDK, CDR2 SYGVNS. V lost 10 bases, J lost 3 bases, and 13 bases lay in between.

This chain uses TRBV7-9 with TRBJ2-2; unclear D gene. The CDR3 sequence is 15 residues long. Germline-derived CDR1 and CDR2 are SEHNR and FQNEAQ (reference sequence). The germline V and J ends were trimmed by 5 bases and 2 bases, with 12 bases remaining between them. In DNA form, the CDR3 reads TGTGCCAGCAGCCCGGCCGCCCTTAACACCGGGGAGCTGTTTTTT. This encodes CASSPAALNTGELFF.

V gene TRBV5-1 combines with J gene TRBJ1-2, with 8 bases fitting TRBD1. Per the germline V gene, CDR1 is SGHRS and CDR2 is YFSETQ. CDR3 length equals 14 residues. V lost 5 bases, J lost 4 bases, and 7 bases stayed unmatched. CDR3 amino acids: CASRSDRVSYGYTF. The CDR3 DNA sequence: TGCGCCAGCAGGTCGGACAGGGTGAGCTATGGCTACACCTTC.

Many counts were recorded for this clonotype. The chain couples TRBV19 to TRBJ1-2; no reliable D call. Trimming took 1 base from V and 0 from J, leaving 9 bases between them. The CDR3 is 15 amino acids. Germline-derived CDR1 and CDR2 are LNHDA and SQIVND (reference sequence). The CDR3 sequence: CASSIAATPNYGYTF. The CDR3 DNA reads TGTGCCAGTAGTATAGCGGCAACACCTAACTATGGCTACACCTTC.

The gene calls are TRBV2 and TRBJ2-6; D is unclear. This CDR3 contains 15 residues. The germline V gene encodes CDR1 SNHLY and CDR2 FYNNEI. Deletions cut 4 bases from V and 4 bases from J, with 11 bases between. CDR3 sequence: CASSVENVGANVLTF. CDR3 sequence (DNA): TGTGCCAGCAGTGTGGAAAACGTCGGGGCCAACGTCCTGACTTTC.

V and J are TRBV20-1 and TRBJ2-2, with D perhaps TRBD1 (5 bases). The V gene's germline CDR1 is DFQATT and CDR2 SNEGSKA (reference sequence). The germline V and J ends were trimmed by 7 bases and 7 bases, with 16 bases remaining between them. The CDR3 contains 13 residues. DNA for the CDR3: TGCAGTGAAAGTAGGGGATTCGGCGGGGAGCTGTTTTTT. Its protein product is CSESRGFGGELFF.

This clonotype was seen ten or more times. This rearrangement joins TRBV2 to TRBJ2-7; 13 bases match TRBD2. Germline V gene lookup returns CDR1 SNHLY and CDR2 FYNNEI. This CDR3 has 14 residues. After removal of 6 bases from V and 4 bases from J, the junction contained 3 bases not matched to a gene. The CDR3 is CASSTSGRGYEQYF. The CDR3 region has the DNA TGTGCCAGCAGCACTAGCGGGAGGGGGTACGAGCAGTACTTC.

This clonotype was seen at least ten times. CDR3 nucleotides: TGCGCCAGCAGCCCAATTAACGGACAGGGCGATAGCAATCAGCCCCAGCATTTT. Its translation is CASSPINGQGDSNQPQHF. The genes are TRBV4-1 and TRBJ1-5; 8 nucleotides align to TRBD1. Germline V CDR1 and CDR2: MGHRA, YSYEKL. After removal of 4 bases from V and 0 bases from J, the junction contained 11 bases not matched to a gene. The CDR3 consists of 18 residues.

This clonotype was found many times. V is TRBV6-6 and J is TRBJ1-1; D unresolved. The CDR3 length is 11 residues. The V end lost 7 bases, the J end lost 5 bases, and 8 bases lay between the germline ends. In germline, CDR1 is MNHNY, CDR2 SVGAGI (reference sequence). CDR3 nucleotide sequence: TGTGCCAGCAATACCCAGACTGAAGCTTTCTTT. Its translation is CASNTQTEAFF.

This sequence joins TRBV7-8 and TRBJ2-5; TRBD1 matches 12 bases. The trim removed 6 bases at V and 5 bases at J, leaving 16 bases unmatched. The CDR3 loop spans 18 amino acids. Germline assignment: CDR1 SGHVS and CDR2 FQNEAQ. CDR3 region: CASSAPVGDRGLGETQYF. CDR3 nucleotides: TGTGCCAGCAGTGCCCCTGTTGGGGACAGGGGGCTGGGGGAGACCCAGTACTTC.